This is a list of T cell receptor beta chains from one sample in a study of blood T cell repertoires in COVID-19. Measured with immunoSEQ multiplex PCR; TCRdb has only the in-frame clones, and not every one. This sample has tens of thousands of clones, with 75% to 90% found just once. The sequenced material came from peripheral blood. These receptors all stem from a man aged 45 to 65 with active COVID-19. The CDR3 runs from the conserved cysteine through the conserved F or W. Fields, in order: J gene, clone size, V gene, D gene, CDR3 protein, CDR3 DNA. D genes are given only for firm matches. Expanded clones get a size class; other rows say once, few or many, or leave the size out.

J: TRBJ2-3; size: .; V: TRBV28; D: .; CDR3: CASSFLSGTDTQYF; DNA: TGTGCCAGCAGTTTTTTGTCTGGCACAGATACGCAGTATTTT
J: TRBJ1-2; size: .; V: TRBV29-1; D: .; CDR3: CSVVEYGYTF; DNA: TGCAGCGTTGTGGAGTATGGCTACACCTTC
J: TRBJ2-3; size: .; V: TRBV7-9; D: .; CDR3: CASSLGRAQDTQYF; DNA: TGTGCCAGCAGCTTAGGGCGGGCACAAGATACGCAGTATTTT
J: TRBJ2-7; size: .; V: TRBV7-2; D: TRBD2; CDR3: CASSLTPGGLAAPYEQYF; DNA: TGTGCCAGCAGCTTAACCCCAGGGGGACTAGCGGCACCCTACGAGCAGTACTTC
J: TRBJ1-1; size: few; V: TRBV18; D: .; CDR3: CASSPTQNTEAFF; DNA: TGTGCCAGCTCACCTACACAGAACACTGAAGCTTTCTTT
J: TRBJ1-5; size: .; V: TRBV27; D: .; CDR3: CASSIDSNQPQHF; DNA: TGTGCCAGCAGTATAGATAGCAATCAGCCCCAGCATTTT
J: TRBJ2-2; size: .; V: TRBV4-1; D: TRBD2; CDR3: CASRGAGISGELFF; DNA: TGCGCCAGCAGAGGAGCGGGAATCTCCGGGGAGCTGTTTTTT
J: TRBJ1-3; size: .; V: TRBV19; D: .; CDR3: CASSIGAGQGNTIYF; DNA: TGTGCCAGTAGTATCGGGGCAGGACAGGGAAACACCATATATTTT
J: TRBJ2-2; size: .; V: TRBV3-1/TRBV3-2; D: .; CDR3: CASSQYRGVGGELFF; DNA: TGTGCCAGCAGCCAGTACCGGGGTGTGGGCGGGGAGCTGTTTTTT
J: TRBJ1-1; size: few; V: TRBV2; D: TRBD1; CDR3: CASSTGAGTEAFF; DNA: TGTGCCAGCAGCACAGGGGCAGGGACTGAAGCTTTCTTT
J: TRBJ1-1; size: .; V: TRBV18; D: .; CDR3: CASSPPLRGDEAFF; DNA: TGTGCCAGCTCACCACCTCTCCGTGGAGATGAAGCTTTCTTT
J: TRBJ2-3; size: .; V: TRBV28; D: .; CDR3: CASRAAGRTDTQYF; DNA: TGTGCCAGCCGGGCGGCGGGACGCACAGATACGCAGTATTTT
J: TRBJ1-5; size: .; V: TRBV5-1; D: TRBD1; CDR3: CASSLVTGANQPQHF; DNA: TGCGCCAGCAGCTTGGTTACAGGGGCCAATCAGCCCCAGCATTTT
J: TRBJ2-7; size: .; V: TRBV3-1/TRBV3-2; D: .; CDR3: CASSFLSYEQYF; DNA: TGTGCCAGCAGCTTTCTTTCCTACGAGCAGTACTTC
J: TRBJ2-1; size: .; V: TRBV11-2; D: .; CDR3: CASSHLSSNEQFF; DNA: TGTGCCAGCAGCCACCTCTCTAGCAATGAGCAGTTCTTC